Listed below are T cell receptor beta chains from one sample, sequenced in a study of blood T cell repertoires in COVID-19. The data were produced by immunoSEQ multiplex PCR, yet TCRdb's version contains in-frame clones alone and is incomplete. The sample shows more than 100,000 clones, 60% to 85% of them seen only once. Sequences were obtained from peripheral blood. Receptors originate from a man between 65 and 79 years old with acute or convalescent COVID-19. The CDR3 runs from the conserved cysteine through the conserved F or W. D genes are given only for firm matches. Only part of the rows carry a size: once, few, many, or a class if the clone is expanded.

v_call	clone_size	j_call	d_call	cdr3_length	cdr3_nt	cdr3_aa
TRBV7-2	.	TRBJ1-4	TRBD1	14	TGTGCCAGCAGCCGGACAGGAGCTAATGAAAAACTGTTTTTT	CASSRTGANEKLFF
TRBV5-1	few	TRBJ1-2	.	14	TGCGCCAGCAGCTTGGACGGGGGGCCGTATGGCTACACCTTC	CASSLDGGPYGYTF
TRBV6-6	few	TRBJ2-5	TRBD2	16	TGTGCCAGCACCCTCGGCCAGGGAGGGCCCCGGGAGACCCAGTACTTC	CASTLGQGGPRETQYF
TRBV19	.	TRBJ2-2	.	15	TGTGCCAGTAGTATAGGGAGGGGTCGAACCGGGGAGCTGTTTTTT	CASSIGRGRTGELFF
TRBV5-1	.	TRBJ2-2	TRBD2	16	TGCGCCAGCAGCGGGAATAGCGGGGGAAGGACCGGGGAGCTGTTTTTT	CASSGNSGGRTGELFF
TRBV2	.	TRBJ1-3	.	16	TGTGCCAGCAGTGGCCCAGGGGCCTACTCTGGAAACACCATATATTTT	CASSGPGAYSGNTIYF
TRBV7-6	.	TRBJ1-2	TRBD1	15	TGTGCCAGCAGCTTAGCGGGACAGGGAGAGTATGGCTACACCTTC	CASSLAGQGEYGYTF
TRBV7-2	.	TRBJ1-1	.	14	TGTGCCAGCAGCTCCGACAGGAGGAACACTGAAGCTTTCTTT	CASSSDRRNTEAFF
TRBV5-1	few	TRBJ1-2	.	17	TGCGCCAGCAGCTTGGGGGGCAGTTCTCCCGTTAACTATGGCTACACCTTC	CASSLGGSSPVNYGYTF
TRBV6-5	.	TRBJ1-3	.	14	TGTGCCAGCAGCCCCGGTGGGAGCGGAAACACCATATATTTT	CASSPGGSGNTIYF